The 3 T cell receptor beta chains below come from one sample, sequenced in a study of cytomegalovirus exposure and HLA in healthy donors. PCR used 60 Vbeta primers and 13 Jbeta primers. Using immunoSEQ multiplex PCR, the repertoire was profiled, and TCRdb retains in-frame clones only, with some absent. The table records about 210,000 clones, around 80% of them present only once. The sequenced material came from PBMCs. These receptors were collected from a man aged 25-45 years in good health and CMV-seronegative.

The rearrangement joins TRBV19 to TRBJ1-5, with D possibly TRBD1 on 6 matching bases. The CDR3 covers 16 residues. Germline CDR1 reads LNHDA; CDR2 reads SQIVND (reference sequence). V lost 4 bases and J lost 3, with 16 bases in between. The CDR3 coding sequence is TGTGCCAGTAGTACCCAACAGGGAGCCGTCAATCAGCCCCAGCATTTT. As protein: CASSTQQGAVNQPQHF.

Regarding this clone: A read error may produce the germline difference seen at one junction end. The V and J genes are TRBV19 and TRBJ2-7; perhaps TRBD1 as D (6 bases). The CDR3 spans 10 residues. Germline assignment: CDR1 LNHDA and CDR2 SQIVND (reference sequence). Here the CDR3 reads CARDKTGGGF. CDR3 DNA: TGTGCCAGAGACAAGACAGGCGGAGGCTTC.

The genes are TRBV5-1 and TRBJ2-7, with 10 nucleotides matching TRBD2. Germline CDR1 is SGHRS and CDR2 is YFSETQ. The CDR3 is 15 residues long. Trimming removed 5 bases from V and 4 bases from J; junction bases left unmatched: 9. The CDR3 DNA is TGCGCCAGCAGTGGGTTTAGCGGGGGGCTATACGAGCAGTACTTC. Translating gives CASSGFSGGLYEQYF.